These 3 T cell receptor beta chains were all obtained from the same sample, sequenced in a study of response to subunit inactivated influenza vaccine. TCRdb independently ran MiXCR on the RT-PCR reads; one entry per CDR3 protein. Among about 310,000 distinct CDR3 sequences listed, about 20% were seen once. Sequencing used PBMCs from blood, obtained less than 22 months after vaccination. The receptors stem from a man aged 45-69 years who received an inactivated influenza vaccine.

This clonotype was recorded at least ten times. The rearrangement links TRBV29-1 to TRBJ1-5; D ambiguous. This CDR3 region has 13 residues. Germline V CDR1 and CDR2: SQVTM, ANQGSEA. Between the trimmed V and J ends, which lost 4 bases and 3 bases, there was a span of 10 bases. The CDR3 DNA reads as TGCAGCGTTGGGAGTGACGCCAATCAGCCCCAGCATTTT. Translated, it gives CSVGSDANQPQHF.

This clonotype was counted a few times. The chain combines TRBV20-1 with TRBJ2-1; 9 bases are shared with TRBD2. Looked up from germline, CDR1 is DFQATT and CDR2 is SNEGSKA (reference sequence). J lost 3 bases, V lost 6 bases, and 9 bases had no gene match. This CDR3 contains 15 residues. CDR3 amino acids: CSAERAGGFYNEQFF. The CDR3 DNA is TGCAGTGCCGAAAGAGCGGGAGGTTTCTACAATGAGCAGTTCTTC.

This sequence joins TRBV20-1 and TRBJ2-2; the D gene could be TRBD1 or TRBD2 (6 bases each). CDR3 size: 17 residues. From germline, CDR1 is DFQATT and CDR2 SNEGSKA (reference sequence). Deletions cut 0 bases from V and 5 bases from J, with 19 bases between. Written as DNA, the CDR3 is TGCAGTGCTAGAGACCTCCGGACAGAACGGGGGACCGGGGAGCTGTTTTTT. Encoded protein: CSARDLRTERGTGELFF.